This T cell receptor (beta chain) originates from a study of graft-versus-host responses after intestinal transplantation. Germline CDR1 is SEHNR and CDR2 is FQNEAQ (reference sequence). V was cut by 7 bases and J by 6 bases, with 9 bases left in between. This CDR3 is 11 amino acids long. For this clone: Antigen unknown.

Method: immunoSEQ multiplex PCR; TCRdb's copy keeps in-frame clones and lacks some. Here the sample spans 100,000 to 130,000 clones, around 90% being singletons. This clonotype was obtained from a human donor who was the organ donor for an intestinal transplant. The source was unstimulated CD4+ T cells sorted from spleen or lymph node cells, collected before transplant. The J gene is TRBJ1-1, the V gene TRBV7-9; D is unclear. DNA for the CDR3: TGTGCCAGCAACCGGGGTTCTGAAGCTTTCTTT. It specifies CASNRGSEAFF.